The clone carrying this T cell receptor (beta chain) has just one count. This CDR3 is built from 14 residues. After removal of 4 bases from V and 3 bases from J, the junction contained 7 bases not matched to a gene. Germline loops: CDR1 SGHDT, CDR2 YYEEEE. Assay used: immunoSEQ multiplex PCR; TCRdb lists only in-frame clones, some missing. The sample has about 210,000 clones, 89% seen once; the top ten hold 4% to 6%. The entry originates in a study of blood T cell repertoires in COVID-19. About the study: From T cells, B-cell-depleted T cells, or PBMCs came the material, which was cDNA or gDNA.

The rearrangement links TRBV5-6 to TRBJ2-7; 7 positions agree with TRBD1. The TCR comes from a woman in her forties with acute or convalescent COVID-19. The specimen was peripheral blood. The CDR3 reads CASSARTGHYEQYV. CDR3 DNA: TGTGCCAGCAGCGCGCGGACAGGCCACTACGAGCAGTACGTC.